The 8 T cell receptor beta chains below all came from one sample that was sequenced in a study of blood T cell repertoires in COVID-19. The table came from immunoSEQ multiplex PCR; TCRdb's copy has only in-frame clones and leaves some out. The top ten clones hold approximately 2% of a sample with 140,000 to 150,000 clones, approximately 91% of them seen once. The sample consisted of peripheral blood. The receptor source for this set is a man between 65 and 79 years old with acute or convalescent COVID-19.

This chain uses TRBV4-2 with TRBJ1-1; D perhaps matches TRBD1 (5 bases). The V gene's germline CDR1 is LGHNA and CDR2 YNFKEQ. V was shortened by 5 bases and J by 2 bases, with 21 bases between the two germline ends. The CDR3 is made up of 17 amino acids. This chain's CDR3 is CASSSQKAAGRNTEAFF. The CDR3 coding sequence is TGTGCCAGCAGCTCCCAAAAAGCGGCGGGGCGTAACACTGAAGCTTTCTTT.

This clone appeared a single time. This chain joins TRBV19 and TRBJ2-7, with 8 bases fitting TRBD1. Germline loops: CDR1 LNHDA, CDR2 SQIVND (reference sequence). The CDR3 runs to 14 residues. With 7 bases clipped from V and 5 bases from J, the junction kept 10 bases outside the gene matches. CDR3 in DNA: TGTGCCAGTAACCCCCGGGACAGGATCCACGAGCAGTACTTC. Residues: CASNPRDRIHEQYF.

This chain connects TRBV5-4 to TRBJ1-1; the D is unclear. V lost 3 bases, J lost 5 bases, and 5 bases lay in between. The CDR3 extends over 11 amino acids. Germline loops: CDR1 SGHNT, CDR2 YYREEE (reference sequence). This chain's CDR3 is CASSSNTEAFF. CDR3 in DNA: TGTGCCAGCAGCTCCAATACTGAAGCTTTCTTT.

The chain carries TRBV7-9 and TRBJ2-6; D call uncertain. The germline CDR1 and CDR2 sequences are SEHNR and FQNEAQ (reference sequence). The CDR3 is 15 amino acids. Trimming stripped 5 bases from V and 2 bases from J, with 10 bases between. Here the CDR3 reads CASSLVAAGANVLTF. The CDR3 region has the DNA TGTGCCAGCAGCCTGGTGGCAGCTGGGGCCAACGTCCTGACTTTC.

The chain carries TRBV14 and TRBJ2-7; 7 nucleotides line up with TRBD1. Germline V gives CDR1 SGHDN, CDR2 FVKESK. The length of the CDR3 is 12 residues. The V gene end was trimmed by 4 bases and the J gene end by 3 bases; junction bases not matched to a gene: 0. The DNA for the CDR3 is TGTGCCAGCAGCCGACAGGGCTACGAGCAGTACTTC. Protein: CASSRQGYEQYF.

This clone was observed once. The chain joins TRBV3-1 (or the pseudogene TRBV3-2) to TRBJ2-5, with 14 bases identical to TRBD2. This CDR3 has 19 amino acids. V shed 0 bases and J 5 bases; nucleotides not matched to a gene: 11. Germline-derived CDR1 and CDR2 are LGHDT and YNNKEL (reference sequence). The CDR3 coding sequence is TGTGCCAGCAGCCAAGATTCAGGGACTAGCGGGAGTAGTGGGGAGACCCAGTACTTC. It translates to CASSQDSGTSGSSGETQYF.

This chain joins TRBV27 and TRBJ1-1; maybe TRBD1 (5 bases). This CDR3 contains 16 residues. Trimming cost V 3 bases and J 1 base, with 15 bases left between them. Germline CDR1 is MNHEY and CDR2 is SMNVEV (reference sequence). The DNA of the CDR3 is TGTGCCAGCAGTTTTGACATAGCCACAGGGAACACTGAAGCTTTCTTT. It specifies CASSFDIATGNTEAFF.

The chain combines TRBV4-1 with TRBJ1-1; a possible D gene is TRBD1 (5 bases). This CDR3 contains 15 residues. Germline V gives CDR1 MGHRA, CDR2 YSYEKL. Trimming shortened V by 0 bases and J by 2 bases, and 10 bases separated the two germline ends. This CDR3 reads CASSQEGRLNTEAFF. CDR3 bases: TGCGCCAGCAGCCAAGAGGGGCGCCTAAACACTGAAGCTTTCTTT.